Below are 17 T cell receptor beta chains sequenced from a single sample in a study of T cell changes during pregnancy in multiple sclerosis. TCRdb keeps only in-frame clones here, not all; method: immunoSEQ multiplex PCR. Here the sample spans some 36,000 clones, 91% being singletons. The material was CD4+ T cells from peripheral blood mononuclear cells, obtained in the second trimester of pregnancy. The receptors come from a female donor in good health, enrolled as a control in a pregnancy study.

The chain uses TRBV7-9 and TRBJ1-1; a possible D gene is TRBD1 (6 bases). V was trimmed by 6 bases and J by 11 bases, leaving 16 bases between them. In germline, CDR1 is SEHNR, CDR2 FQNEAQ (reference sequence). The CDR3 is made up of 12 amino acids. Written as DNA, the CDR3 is TGTGCCAGCAGTTCCCAGGGGAGGGAGGCTTTCTTT. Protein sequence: CASSSQGREAFF.

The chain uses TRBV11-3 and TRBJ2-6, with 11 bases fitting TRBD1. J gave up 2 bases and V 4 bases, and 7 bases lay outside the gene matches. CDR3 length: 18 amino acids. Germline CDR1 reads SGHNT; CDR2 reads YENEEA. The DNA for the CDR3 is TGTGCCAGCAGCTCCGGGACAGGGGGGTCGACTGGGGCCAACGTCCTGACTTTC. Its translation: CASSSGTGGSTGANVLTF.

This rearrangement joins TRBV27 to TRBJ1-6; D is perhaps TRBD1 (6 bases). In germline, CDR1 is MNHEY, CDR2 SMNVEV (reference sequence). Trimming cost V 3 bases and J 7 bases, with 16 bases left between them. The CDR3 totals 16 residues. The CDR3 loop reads CASSFGRAGVNSPLHF. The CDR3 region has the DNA TGTGCCAGCAGTTTCGGTCGGGCAGGGGTAAATTCACCCCTCCACTTT.

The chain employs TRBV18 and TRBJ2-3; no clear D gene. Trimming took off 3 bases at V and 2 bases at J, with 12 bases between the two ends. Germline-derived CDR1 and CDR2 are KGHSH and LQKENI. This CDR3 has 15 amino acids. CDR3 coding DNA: TGTGCCAGCTCACCTAGCCCCTTCACCACAGATACGCAGTATTTT. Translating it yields CASSPSPFTTDTQYF. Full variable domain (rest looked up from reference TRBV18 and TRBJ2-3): NAGVMQNPRHLVRRRGQEARLRCSPMKGHSHVYWYRQLPEEGLKFMVYLQKENIIDESGMPKERFSAEFPKEGPSILRIQQVVRGDSAAYFCASSPSPFTTDTQYFGPGTRLTVL.

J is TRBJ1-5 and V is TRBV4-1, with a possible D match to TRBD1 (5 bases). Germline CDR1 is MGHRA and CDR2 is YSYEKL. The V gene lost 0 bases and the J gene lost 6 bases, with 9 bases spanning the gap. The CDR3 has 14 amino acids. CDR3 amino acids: CASSQDPGGQPQHF. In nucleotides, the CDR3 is TGCGCCAGCAGCCAAGATCCCGGGGGTCAGCCCCAGCATTTT.

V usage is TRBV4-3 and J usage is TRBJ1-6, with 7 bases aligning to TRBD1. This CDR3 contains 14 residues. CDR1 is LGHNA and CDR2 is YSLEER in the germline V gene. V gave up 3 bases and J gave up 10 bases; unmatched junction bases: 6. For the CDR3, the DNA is TGCGCCAGCAGCCAGGCAGGGGGTCAATCACCCCTCCACTTT. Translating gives CASSQAGGQSPLHF.

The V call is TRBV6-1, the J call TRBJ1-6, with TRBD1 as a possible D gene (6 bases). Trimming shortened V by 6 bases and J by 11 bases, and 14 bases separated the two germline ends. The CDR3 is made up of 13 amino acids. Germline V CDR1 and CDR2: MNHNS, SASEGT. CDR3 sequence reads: CASRGYYRAPLHF. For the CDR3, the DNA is TGTGCCAGCAGGGGTTATTACAGGGCACCCCTCCACTTT.

Here the CDR3 DNA reads TGTGCCAGCAAGCTCGGACACCTTCTTTACGGCTACACCTTC. As protein: CASKLGHLLYGYTF. The V gene is TRBV6-5, the J gene TRBJ1-2; D may be TRBD1 (5 bases). The CDR3 loop spans 14 amino acids. CDR1 is MNHEY and CDR2 is SVGAGI in the germline V gene. V was clipped by 7 bases and J by 8 bases, with 20 bases between them.

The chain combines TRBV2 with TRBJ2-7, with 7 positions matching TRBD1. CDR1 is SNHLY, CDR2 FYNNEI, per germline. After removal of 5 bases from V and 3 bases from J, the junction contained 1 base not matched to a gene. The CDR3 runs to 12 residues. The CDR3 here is CASSWTGYEQYF. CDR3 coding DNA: TGTGCCAGCAGTTGGACAGGCTACGAGCAGTACTTC. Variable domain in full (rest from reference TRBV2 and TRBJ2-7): EPEVTQTPSHQVTQMGQEVILRCVPISNHLYFYWYRQILGQKVEFLVSFYNNEISEKSEIFDDQFSVERPDGSNFTLKIRSTKLEDSAMYFCASSWTGYEQYFGPGTRLTVT.

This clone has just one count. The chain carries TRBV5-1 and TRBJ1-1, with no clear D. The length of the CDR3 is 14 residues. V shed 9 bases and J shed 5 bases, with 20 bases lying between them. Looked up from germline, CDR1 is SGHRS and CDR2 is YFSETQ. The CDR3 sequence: CATNNGVGRTEAFF. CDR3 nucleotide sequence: TGCGCCACTAACAACGGGGTAGGGAGGACTGAAGCTTTCTTT.

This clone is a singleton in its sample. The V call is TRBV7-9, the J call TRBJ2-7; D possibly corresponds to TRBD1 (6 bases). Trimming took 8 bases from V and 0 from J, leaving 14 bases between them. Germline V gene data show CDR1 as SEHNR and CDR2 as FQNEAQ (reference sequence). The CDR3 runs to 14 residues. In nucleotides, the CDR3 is TGTGCCAGCGGGCGACAGGAGCCCTCCTACGAGCAGTACTTC. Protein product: CASGRQEPSYEQYF.

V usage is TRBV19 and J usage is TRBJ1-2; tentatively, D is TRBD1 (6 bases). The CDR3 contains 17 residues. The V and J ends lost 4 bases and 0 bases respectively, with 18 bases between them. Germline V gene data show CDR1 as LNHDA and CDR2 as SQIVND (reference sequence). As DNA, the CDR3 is TGTGCCAGTAGTAATTACCAAGTACGGACAGCTAACTATGGCTACACCTTC. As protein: CASSNYQVRTANYGYTF.

CDR3 nucleotide sequence: TGTGCCAGCAGCTCGGGACTAGCGGGGGGCCAAGAGACCCAGTACTTC. Amino acid sequence: CASSSGLAGGQETQYF. The rearrangement links TRBV7-9 to TRBJ2-5, with TRBD2 identical over 15 bases. This CDR3 has 16 amino acids. CDR1 SEHNR and CDR2 FQNEAQ come from the germline V gene (reference sequence). V shed 4 bases, J shed 1 base, and the junction held 1 base outside the gene matches.

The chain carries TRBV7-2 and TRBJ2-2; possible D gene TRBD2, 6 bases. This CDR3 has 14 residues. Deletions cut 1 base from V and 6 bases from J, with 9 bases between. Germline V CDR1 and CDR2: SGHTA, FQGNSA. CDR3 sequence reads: CASSLEWGAGELFF. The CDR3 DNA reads TGTGCCAGCAGCTTAGAATGGGGGGCCGGGGAGCTGTTTTTT. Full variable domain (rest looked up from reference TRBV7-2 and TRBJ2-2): GAGVSQSPSNKVTEKGKDVELRCDPISGHTALYWYRQSLGQGLEFLIYFQGNSAPDKSGLPSDRFSAERTGGSVSTLTIQRTQQEDSAVYLCASSLEWGAGELFFGEGSRLTVL.

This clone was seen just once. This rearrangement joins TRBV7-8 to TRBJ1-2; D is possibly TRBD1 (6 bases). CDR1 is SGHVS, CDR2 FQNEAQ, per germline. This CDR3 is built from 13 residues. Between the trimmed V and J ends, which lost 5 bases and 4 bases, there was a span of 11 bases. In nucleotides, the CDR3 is TGTGCCAGCAGCCCTCAGGGGACCTATGGCTACACCTTC. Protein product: CASSPQGTYGYTF. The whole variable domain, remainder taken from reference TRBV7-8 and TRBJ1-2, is GAGVSQSPRYKVAKRGQDVALRCDPISGHVSLFWYQQALGQGPEFLTYFQNEAQLDKSGLPSDRFFAERPEGSVSTLKIQRTQQEDSAVYLCASSPQGTYGYTFGSGTRLTVV.

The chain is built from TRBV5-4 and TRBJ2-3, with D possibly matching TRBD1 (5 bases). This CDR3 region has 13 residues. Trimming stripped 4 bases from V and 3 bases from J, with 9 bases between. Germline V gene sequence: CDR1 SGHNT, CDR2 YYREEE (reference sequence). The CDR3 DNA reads TGTGCCAGCAGCAGTCGACAGACAGATACGCAGTATTTT. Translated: CASSSRQTDTQYF.

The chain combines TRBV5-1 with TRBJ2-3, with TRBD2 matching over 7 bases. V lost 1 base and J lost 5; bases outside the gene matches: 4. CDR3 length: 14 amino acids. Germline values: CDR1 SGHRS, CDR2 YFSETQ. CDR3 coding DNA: TGCGCCAGCAGCTTGAATGGCGGGGGAGATACGCAGTATTTT. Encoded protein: CASSLNGGGDTQYF.